The next 16 T cell receptor beta chains were all read from a single sample in a study of control samples from healthy donors and cancer patients. This table comes from immunoSEQ multiplex PCR, and its TCRdb copy is limited to in-frame clones, with some not included. The sample holds roughly 130,000 clones, about 93% seen once. The sequencing sample was made of blood. The source of these receptors is a man aged 18 to 35 in good health.

This clone was counted between two and nine times. The chain carries TRBV7-9 and TRBJ1-1; 7 nucleotides agree with TRBD1. This CDR3 region has 15 residues. Germline V gene lookup returns CDR1 SEHNR and CDR2 FQNEAQ (reference sequence). With V trimmed by 7 bases and J by 3 bases, 11 bases remained unmatched. The DNA for the CDR3 is TGTGCCAGCACCCTTAGGAGGGGGCTGGACACTGAAGCTTTCTTT. This gives the protein CASTLRRGLDTEAFF.

The chain carries TRBV10-3 and TRBJ2-5; TRBD2 matches 12 bases. CDR1 and CDR2 from the germline V gene are ENHRY and SYGVKD. CDR3 length: 15 amino acids. V gave up 5 bases and J gave up 4 bases; unmatched junction bases: 5. The CDR3 reads CAISPSTSGGETQYF. The CDR3 DNA reads as TGTGCCATCAGTCCTTCGACTAGCGGGGGAGAGACCCAGTACTTC.

The genes are TRBV5-6 and TRBJ2-7; perhaps TRBD2 as D (6 bases). Per the germline V gene, CDR1 is SGHDT and CDR2 is YYEEEE. Trimming removed 4 bases at V and 2 bases at J, with 13 bases between. The CDR3 covers 14 residues. The CDR3 sequence: CASSPSGGTYEQYV. The CDR3 DNA sequence: TGTGCCAGCAGCCCGTCCGGGGGAACCTACGAGCAGTACGTC.

J is TRBJ1-6 and V is TRBV5-6; D perhaps matches TRBD1 (5 bases). The CDR3 length is 14 residues. V lost 1 base to trimming and J lost 7 bases, with 9 bases between them. Germline V lookup: CDR1 SGHDT, CDR2 YYEEEE. Here the CDR3 reads CASSLYGANSPLHF. The CDR3 DNA reads as TGTGCCAGCAGCTTGTATGGGGCAAATTCACCCCTCCACTTT.

The chain uses TRBV28 and TRBJ2-2; 7 bases agree with TRBD1. Germline loops: CDR1 MDHEN, CDR2 SYDVKM. J lost 7 bases, V lost 4 bases, and 18 bases had no gene match. The length of the CDR3 is 18 residues. CDR3 DNA sequence: TGTGCCAGCAGTTCCCACTTTGGGGGACAGAGAGGAGGCGGGGAGCTGTTTTTT. Translation gives CASSSHFGGQRGGGELFF.

The rearrangement joins TRBV5-1 to TRBJ2-5; a weak D match, TRBD2 (7 bases). The V end was cut by 0 bases, the J end by 1 base, with 10 bases between. Germline V gene lookup returns CDR1 SGHRS and CDR2 YFSETQ. The CDR3 consists of 15 residues. DNA for the CDR3: TGCGCCAGCAGCTTGGGCCGGGGGGCCCAAGAGACCCAGTACTTC. Translation gives CASSLGRGAQETQYF.

The chain employs TRBV12-3 or TRBV12-4 and TRBJ1-1; D unclear. CDR3 length equals 12 residues. The ends were cut back, 6 bases at V and 6 bases at J, with 11 bases in the middle. CDR3 sequence reads: CASRPRGAEAFF. The CDR3 bases are TGTGCCAGCAGACCACGCGGAGCTGAAGCTTTCTTT.

The chain employs TRBV11-2 and TRBJ2-7; 10 bases are a match to TRBD2. CDR1 is SGHAT and CDR2 is FQNNGV in the germline V gene. V was clipped by 4 bases and J by 0 bases; unmatched bases: 3. The CDR3 consists of 15 residues. CDR3 amino acids: CASSSGLAHSYEQYF. CDR3 in DNA: TGTGCCAGCAGCTCGGGACTAGCGCACTCCTACGAGCAGTACTTC.

V is TRBV16 and J is TRBJ2-1; D is perhaps TRBD2 (6 bases). Trimming shortened V by 0 bases and J by 4 bases, and 10 bases separated the two germline ends. Germline lookup yields CDR1 KGHSY and CDR2 FQNENV. CDR3 size: 15 residues. The CDR3 here is CASSQSTGGYNEQFF. The CDR3, as DNA: TGTGCCAGCAGCCAATCTACCGGGGGATACAATGAGCAGTTCTTC.

The chain combines TRBV2 with TRBJ1-1; 7 bases agree with TRBD1. This CDR3 comprises 16 residues. Germline V lookup: CDR1 SNHLY, CDR2 FYNNEI. V was clipped by 7 bases and J by 0 bases; unmatched bases: 11. The CDR3 coding sequence is TGTGCCAGCAAGGACCCCCCCAGGGGGGTGAACACTGAAGCTTTCTTT. Its translation: CASKDPPRGVNTEAFF.

This chain connects TRBV7-3 to TRBJ2-3; 8 nucleotides line up with TRBD2. Germline V gene data show CDR1 as SGHTA and CDR2 as FQGTGA. V lost 5 bases and J lost 0; bases outside the gene matches: 4. The CDR3 is 15 residues long. CDR3 nucleotides: TGTGCCAGCAGCCCGGGGGGGTGGAGCACAGATACGCAGTATTTT. Protein: CASSPGGWSTDTQYF.

This clone was counted only a few times. This chain uses TRBV10-1 with TRBJ2-2; perhaps D is TRBD1 or TRBD2 (5 bases each). Germline assignment: CDR1 WNHNN and CDR2 SYGVQD (reference sequence). This CDR3 contains 14 residues. Trimming stripped 6 bases from V and 1 base from J, with 9 bases between. CDR3 sequence (DNA): TGCGCCAGCAGGAGTGGGGGGAACACCGGGGAGCTGTTTTTT. It yields the protein CASRSGGNTGELFF.

The chain couples TRBV3-1 (or the pseudogene TRBV3-2) to TRBJ1-2; 7 bases are shared with TRBD1. The CDR3 covers 14 residues. Germline V gene sequence: CDR1 LGHDT, CDR2 YNNKEL (reference sequence). V trimming: 5 bases; J trimming: 4 bases; junction bases outside the gene matches: 7. In DNA form, the CDR3 reads TGTGCCAGCAGCAGACAGACAGGGCCCTATGGCTACACCTTC. This sequence encodes CASSRQTGPYGYTF.

The chain joins TRBV18 to TRBJ2-1; 11 nucleotides agree with TRBD2. The length of the CDR3 is 17 residues. J gave up 0 bases and V 5 bases, and 6 bases lay outside the gene matches. Germline loops: CDR1 KGHSH, CDR2 LQKENI. The CDR3 coding sequence is TGTGCCAGCTCAGGATTTAGCGGGAGGGGCTCCTACAATGAGCAGTTCTTC. Its translation: CASSGFSGRGSYNEQFF.

As concerns this clone: The identical CDR3 is also encoded by other nucleotide sequences in the sample. CDR3 protein: CASSPGLNQPQHF. The DNA of the CDR3 is TGTGCCAGCAGCCCCGGTTTGAATCAGCCCCAGCATTTT. This chain uses TRBV6-6 with TRBJ1-5; no reliable D call. The CDR3 consists of 13 residues. V lost 6 bases and J 4 bases, leaving 10 bases between the germline ends. The V gene's germline CDR1 is MNHNY and CDR2 SVGAGI (reference sequence).

This clone was counted a single time. J is TRBJ2-6 and V is TRBV7-6; D not certain. Germline V lookup: CDR1 SGHVS, CDR2 FNYEAQ. The CDR3 contains 17 residues. V was shortened by 5 bases and J by 0 bases, with 14 bases between the two germline ends. The CDR3 sequence is CASSPTGPLSGANVLTF. The CDR3, as DNA: TGTGCCAGCAGCCCGACGGGTCCCCTCTCTGGGGCCAACGTCCTGACTTTC.